The 27 T cell receptor beta chains below were found in one sample sequenced in a study of Graves' ophthalmopathy and Graves' hyperthyroidism. TCR beta CDR3 amplification used RNA transcripts. An initial RT-PCR round employing HTBI primers preceded a second-round multiplex PCR. TCRdb called the multiplex PCR reads again in MiXCR, with one record for every CDR3 protein. The profile shows a few hundred thousand distinct CDR3 sequences, 15% to 20% of them singletons. The specimen sequenced was peripheral blood. These receptors were collected from an adult man with Graves' ophthalmopathy.

This clonotype appeared many times. For the CDR3, the DNA is TGTGCCTGGAGCGGACAGGGACAAGAGACCCAGTACTTC. Translating it yields CAWSGQGQETQYF. The chain employs TRBV30 and TRBJ2-5; 8 bases align to TRBD1. Germline CDR1 GTSNPN, CDR2 SVGIG (reference sequence). This CDR3 contains 13 residues. Trimming took 3 bases from V and 2 from J; bases not matched to a gene: 2.

This clonotype was observed at least ten times. The chain is built from TRBV20-1 and TRBJ2-5; 7 nucleotides agree with TRBD2. This CDR3 comprises 15 residues. Trimming cost V 3 bases and J 2 bases; bases outside gene matches: 9. Germline CDR1 and CDR2: DFQATT and SNEGSKA (reference sequence). CDR3 sequence reads: CSASRTSASQETQYF. The CDR3 DNA reads TGCAGTGCTAGTAGAACTAGCGCATCGCAAGAGACCCAGTACTTC.

This clonotype has a count of ten or more. This chain connects TRBV5-5 to TRBJ1-3, with unresolved D. With 0 bases removed from V and 2 bases from J, the gap between germline ends came to 15 bases. In germline, CDR1 is SGHKS, CDR2 YYEKEE (reference sequence). This CDR3 is 17 amino acids long. CDR3 residues: CASSLVRTPRPGNTIYF. CDR3 DNA: TGTGCCAGCAGCTTGGTTCGAACACCGAGGCCTGGAAACACCATATATTTT.

This chain joins TRBV9 and TRBJ1-1; D not certain. There are 14 residues in the CDR3. V dropped 1 base and J dropped 1 base, with 8 bases sitting between them. The germline CDR1 and CDR2 sequences are SGDLS and YYNGEE. The CDR3 DNA reads as TGTGCCAGCAGCGTACACGGTAGGAACACTGAAGCTTTCTTT. Its protein product is CASSVHGRNTEAFF.

The table lists this clonotype with many counts. V usage is TRBV2 and J usage is TRBJ2-4; the match to TRBD2 covers 10 bases. CDR3 length equals 16 residues. CDR1 SNHLY and CDR2 FYNNEI come from the germline V gene. Trimming at V came to 4 bases and at J to 3 bases, leaving 6 bases not matched to a gene. CDR3 sequence: CASSASGSIGKNIQYF. The CDR3 nucleotides read TGTGCCAGCAGTGCTAGCGGGAGCATAGGCAAAAACATTCAGTACTTC.

This clonotype has at least ten counts. The V call is TRBV20-1, the J call TRBJ2-7, with D unresolved. Trimming stripped 3 bases from V and 1 base from J, with 10 bases between. CDR3 length: 13 residues. Germline V gives CDR1 DFQATT, CDR2 SNEGSKA (reference sequence). DNA for the CDR3: TGCAGTGCTAGTGGCGGCGTATCCTACGAGCAGTACTTC. It specifies CSASGGVSYEQYF.

This clonotype was picked up many times. This chain uses TRBV30 with TRBJ1-5, with TRBD1 as a possible D gene (6 bases). The ends were cut back, 0 bases at V and 2 bases at J, with 11 bases in the middle. CDR3 length equals 15 residues. Germline CDR1 and CDR2: GTSNPN and SVGIG (reference sequence). The CDR3 DNA is TGTGCCTGGAGTGTAGGGGGAACAGGCAATCAGCCCCAGCATTTT. It encodes CAWSVGGTGNQPQHF.

Many counts were recorded for this clonotype. CDR3 region: CSAFDRTNYGYTF. CDR3 nucleotide sequence: TGCAGTGCTTTTGACAGAACCAACTATGGCTACACCTTC. This rearrangement joins TRBV20-1 to TRBJ1-2, with D maybe TRBD1 (5 bases). Trimming cost V 5 bases and J 2 bases, with 12 bases left between them. The CDR3 length is 13 residues. Germline V gene sequence: CDR1 DFQATT, CDR2 SNEGSKA (reference sequence).

This clonotype was recorded at least ten times. The chain is built from TRBV5-1 and TRBJ1-5; a possible D gene is TRBD1 (6 bases). The germline V and J ends were trimmed by 3 bases and 7 bases, with 14 bases remaining between them. This CDR3 spans 14 amino acids. The germline CDR1 and CDR2 sequences are SGHRS and YFSETQ. The CDR3 DNA reads as TGCGCCAGCAGCTCAGGGGAAGCGGGCCAGCCCCAGCATTTT. This sequence encodes CASSSGEAGQPQHF. The entire variable domain, with the rest obtained from reference TRBV5-1 and TRBJ1-5, is as follows: KAGVTQTPRYLIKTRGQQVTLSCSPISGHRSVSWYQQTPGQGLQFLFEYFSETQRNKGNFPGRFSGRQFSNSRSEMNVSTLELGDSALYLCASSSGEAGQPQHFGDGTRLSIL.

The chain uses TRBV7-2 and TRBJ1-3, with D possibly being TRBD1 (5 bases). Germline lookup yields CDR1 SGHTA and CDR2 FQGNSA. V shed 5 bases and J shed 2 bases, with 13 bases lying between them. This CDR3 is built from 15 residues. CDR3 in amino acids: CASSHGGRAGNTIYF. CDR3 bases: TGTGCCAGCAGCCACGGTGGCAGGGCTGGAAACACCATATATTTT.

This clonotype was recorded many times. This rearrangement joins TRBV20-1 to TRBJ2-2; possible D gene TRBD2, 7 bases. From germline, CDR1 is DFQATT and CDR2 SNEGSKA (reference sequence). The CDR3 consists of 16 residues. V dropped 0 bases and J dropped 4 bases, with 15 bases sitting between them. CDR3 nucleotide sequence: TGCAGTGCTAGAGATCGGGGGGCGGTCATCACCGGGGAGCTGTTTTTT. Translating it yields CSARDRGAVITGELFF.

This clonotype was recorded a few times. V gene TRBV4-2 combines with J gene TRBJ2-2; D ambiguous. This CDR3 is 14 amino acids long. V was clipped by 1 base and J by 4 bases, with 7 bases between them. CDR1 is LGHNA, CDR2 YNFKEQ, per germline. The CDR3 loop reads CASSQVGGTGELFF. In nucleotides, the CDR3 is TGTGCCAGCAGCCAAGTGGGTGGCACCGGGGAGCTGTTTTTT.

The chain links TRBV19 to TRBJ2-7; 9 nucleotides agree with TRBD2. In germline, CDR1 is LNHDA, CDR2 SQIVND (reference sequence). V dropped 3 bases and J dropped 6; count of bases not matched to a gene: 9. The CDR3 has 15 residues. The CDR3 sequence: CASSITAGGPFEQYF. In DNA, the CDR3 is TGTGCCAGTAGTATTACGGCGGGAGGGCCCTTCGAGCAGTACTTC.

This clonotype has a count of ten or more. This sequence joins TRBV19 and TRBJ1-1; tentative D call: TRBD1 (5 bases). Germline V lookup: CDR1 LNHDA, CDR2 SQIVND (reference sequence). The CDR3 is made up of 16 amino acids. Trimming cost V 1 base and J 2 bases, with 14 bases left between them. The CDR3 nucleotides read TGTGCCAGTAGTATAGCGGTTTCAGGGTCCAACACTGAAGCTTTCTTT. Amino acids: CASSIAVSGSNTEAFF.

In its sample, this clonotype was seen many times. The chain is built from TRBV7-2 and TRBJ2-7; the D call may be TRBD1 or TRBD2 (5 bases each). CDR1 SGHTA and CDR2 FQGNSA come from the germline V gene. The CDR3 sequence is 14 residues long. V was clipped by 7 bases and J by 5 bases, with 18 bases between them. In DNA, the CDR3 is TGTGCCAGCAAACGGGACCGTCTTATGGACGAGCAGTACTTC. Amino acids: CASKRDRLMDEQYF.

This clonotype was seen at least ten times. V usage is TRBV19 and J usage is TRBJ2-7, with D hard to call. With 3 bases removed from V and 0 bases from J, the gap between germline ends came to 3 bases. Germline V CDR1 and CDR2: LNHDA, SQIVND (reference sequence). This CDR3 has 12 amino acids. The DNA of the CDR3 is TGTGCCAGTAGTATGTACTCCTACGAGCAGTACTTC. Translated, it gives CASSMYSYEQYF.

This clonotype has at least ten counts. The chain links TRBV6-4 to TRBJ1-6, with 10 nucleotides matching TRBD1. Germline CDR1 and CDR2: MRHNA and SNTAGT. The CDR3 totals 20 residues. The V segment lost 6 bases and the J segment 6 bases; nucleotides outside the gene matches: 20. The CDR3 here is CASRPNARQGAAEPNSPLHF. The CDR3 bases are TGTGCCAGCAGACCTAACGCACGACAGGGGGCGGCCGAACCTAATTCACCCCTCCACTTT.

This clonotype was observed many times. This chain links TRBV28 with TRBJ2-5, with TRBD2 identical over 7 bases. V lost 9 bases to trimming and J lost 5 bases; unmatched junction nucleotides: 18. The CDR3 has 16 residues. CDR1 and CDR2 from the germline V gene are MDHEN and SYDVKM. The CDR3 region is CASSLFGRESYETQYF. The DNA for the CDR3 is TGTGCCAGTTCTCTCTTTGGGCGGGAGTCTTACGAGACCCAGTACTTC.

This clonotype was recorded at least ten times. The CDR3 is CSALVRGDYGYTF. The CDR3, as DNA: TGCAGTGCTCTTGTTAGAGGTGACTATGGCTACACCTTC. The rearrangement links TRBV20-1 to TRBJ1-2; D uncertain. Germline-derived CDR1 and CDR2 are DFQATT and SNEGSKA (reference sequence). The germline V and J ends were trimmed by 5 bases and 3 bases, with 13 bases remaining between them. The CDR3 runs 13 residues.

This clonotype was seen repeatedly, ten times or more. V usage is TRBV11-2 and J usage is TRBJ2-2; 10 nucleotides match TRBD1. There are 16 residues in the CDR3. CDR1 is SGHAT, CDR2 FQNNGV, per germline. V shed 5 bases and J 3 bases; nucleotides not matched to a gene: 6. The CDR3 region has the DNA TGTGCCAGCAGCCTCTGGACAGGGGGTCACACCGGGGAGCTGTTTTTT. Translating it yields CASSLWTGGHTGELFF.

The chain recombines TRBV7-6 with TRBJ1-2; no clear D gene. Germline V CDR1 and CDR2: SGHVS, FNYEAQ. This CDR3 has 15 amino acids. V was cut by 0 bases and J by 4 bases, with 12 bases left in between. DNA for the CDR3: TGTGCCAGCAGCTTAGCTTGGAGGCTCGGCTATGGCTACACCTTC. Encoded protein: CASSLAWRLGYGYTF. The whole variable domain, remainder taken from reference TRBV7-6 and TRBJ1-2, is GAGVSQSPRYKVTKRGQDVALRCDPISGHVSLYWYRQALGQGPEFLTYFNYEAQQDKSGLPNDRFSAERPEGSISTLTIQRTEQRDSAMYRCASSLAWRLGYGYTFGSGTRLTVV.

There are many counts of this clonotype. The chain has TRBV29-1 and TRBJ1-2; maybe TRBD1 (6 bases). Deletions cut 4 bases from V and 6 bases from J, with 18 bases between. The CDR3 runs to 14 residues. Per germline, CDR1 SQVTM and CDR2 ANQGSEA. The CDR3 DNA reads TGCAGCGTTGGCGAAATTACAGGGCACAATGGCTACACCTTC. Encoded protein: CSVGEITGHNGYTF.

A note on this clonotype: Relative to the germline gene, one junction end is altered; a read error may explain this. V gene TRBV6-1 combines with J gene TRBJ1-5, with a possible D match to TRBD1 (5 bases). The CDR3 consists of 15 residues. Germline loops: CDR1 MNHNS, CDR2 SASEGT. Written as DNA, the CDR3 is TGTGCCAGCAGTGAGCAGGGTTTGAGCAACCAGCCCCAGCATTTT. Residues: CASSEQGLSNQPQHF.

This clonotype was counted ten times or more. The chain joins TRBV29-1 to TRBJ2-5; 11 positions match TRBD2. V lost 4 bases, J lost 4 bases, and 5 bases stayed unmatched. Germline V CDR1 and CDR2: SQVTM, ANQGSEA. CDR3 size: 14 residues. This CDR3 reads CSVGVAGGRETQYF. In DNA form, the CDR3 reads TGCAGCGTTGGGGTAGCGGGAGGGCGAGAGACCCAGTACTTC.

This rearrangement joins TRBV11-2 to TRBJ2-7; TRBD2 matches 7 bases. Per the germline V gene, CDR1 is SGHAT and CDR2 is FQNNGV. The J segment lost 1 base and the V segment lost 5 bases, leaving 11 bases of the junction unmatched. The length of the CDR3 is 16 residues. Written as DNA, the CDR3 is TGTGCCAGCAGCCAAAGCCTACGAGCGGGGTCCTACGAGCAGTACTTC. Protein sequence: CASSQSLRAGSYEQYF.

The chain carries TRBV11-1 and TRBJ2-3; the match to TRBD2 covers 8 bases. Looked up from germline, CDR1 is SGHAT and CDR2 is FQDESV (reference sequence). This CDR3 is built from 17 residues. J gave up 4 bases and V 8 bases, and 17 bases lay outside the gene matches. This chain's CDR3 is CASSRTGGAHTPDTQYF. CDR3 sequence (DNA): TGTGCCAGCTCCCGGACGGGGGGGGCCCACACACCAGATACGCAGTATTTT.

This chain uses TRBV12-3 or TRBV12-4 with TRBJ2-7; D may be TRBD1 or TRBD2 (5 bases each). V lost 5 bases to trimming and J lost 3 bases, with 17 bases between them. The CDR3 totals 15 residues. The CDR3 region has the DNA TGTGCCAGCAGTACCGAGGGGCTTTGGGACTACGAGCAGTACTTC. It specifies CASSTEGLWDYEQYF.